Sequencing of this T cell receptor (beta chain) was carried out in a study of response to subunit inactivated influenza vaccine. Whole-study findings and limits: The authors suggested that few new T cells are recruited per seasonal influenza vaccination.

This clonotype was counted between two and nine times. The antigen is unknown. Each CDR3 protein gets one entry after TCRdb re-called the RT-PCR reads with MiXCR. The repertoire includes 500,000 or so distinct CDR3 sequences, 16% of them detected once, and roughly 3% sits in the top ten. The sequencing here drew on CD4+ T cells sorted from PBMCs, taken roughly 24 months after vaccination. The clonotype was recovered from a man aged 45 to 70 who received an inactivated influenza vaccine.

The CDR3 nucleotides are TGTGCCAGCAGTGACGGGACTAGCAGGTACGAGCAGTACTTC. Protein: CASSDGTSRYEQYF. The chain has TRBV6-2 or TRBV6-3 and TRBJ2-7; 9 nucleotides match TRBD2. CDR1 MNHEY and CDR2 SVGEGT come from the germline V gene. This CDR3 region has 14 residues. The trim removed 5 bases at V and 4 bases at J, leaving 6 bases unmatched.